What follows is one T cell receptor beta chain and its context. The sample is drawn from a study of blood T cell repertoires in COVID-19. The CDR3 totals 13 residues. V lost 6 bases, J lost 3 bases, and 5 bases stayed unmatched. TCRdb's copy holds only in-frame clones and misses some; the assay was immunoSEQ multiplex PCR. The sample lists 350,000 to 450,000 clones, around 91% seen once, with 0.9% to 1.2% in the top ten. V and J are TRBV12-3 or TRBV12-4 and TRBJ2-7; TRBD1 matches 7 bases. Material for sequencing was PBMCs or T cells enriched from blood (not recorded which). The origin of this receptor is a young man who had recovered from COVID-19. The CDR3 loop is CASSYDRVYEQYF. The CDR3 DNA sequence: TGTGCCAGCAGCTACGACAGGGTCTACGAGCAGTACTTC.